The 18 T cell receptor beta chains given below trace back to one sample, sequenced in a study of cytomegalovirus exposure and HLA in healthy donors (dated by TCRdb to 2015 to 2018). The receptor library was made with the immunoSEQ multiplex PCR assay. A mixture of 60 forward primers for TCR Vbeta segments and 13 reverse primers for TCR Jbeta segments was used in the multiplex PCR. TCRdb's version of the immuneACCESS table is confined to in-frame rearrangements and falls short of the full clone set. An unresolved V gene accounts for under half of the shortfall where checked; the remainder is of unknown origin. The sample table contains approximately 150,000 clones; only one count was recorded for over 70% of them. The ten biggest clones cover around 1.3% of the sample. The sequenced sample was PBMCs. The receptors originated from a man between 45 and 60 years old in good health and CMV-seropositive.

The chain joins TRBV6-5 to TRBJ1-6; D is unclear. The CDR3 sequence is 15 residues long. Between the trimmed V and J ends, which lost 6 bases and 2 bases, there was a span of 11 bases. The V gene's germline CDR1 is MNHEY and CDR2 SVGAGI. CDR3 in amino acids: CASSLEGTYNSPLHF. The DNA of the CDR3 is TGTGCCAGCAGCCTAGAGGGAACCTATAATTCACCCCTCCACTTT.

This clone was picked up one time. The chain has TRBV7-9 and TRBJ2-3; TRBD2 matches at 7 bases. Germline V lookup: CDR1 SEHNR, CDR2 FQNEAQ (reference sequence). With V trimmed by 4 bases and J by 2 bases, 9 bases remained unmatched. The CDR3 consists of 16 residues. CDR3 nucleotides: TGTGCCAGCAGCTCCGGGGGAGGGCAGAACACAGATACGCAGTATTTT. Its translation: CASSSGGGQNTDTQYF.

The chain recombines TRBV5-1 with TRBJ1-1, with D unclear. The V end lost 0 bases, the J end lost 4 bases, and 7 bases lay between the germline ends. Per germline, CDR1 SGHRS and CDR2 YFSETQ. The CDR3 is 13 residues long. The CDR3: CASSLVVATEAFF. The CDR3 DNA reads TGCGCCAGCAGCTTGGTCGTGGCCACTGAAGCTTTCTTT.

The chain joins TRBV28 to TRBJ1-1; 8 bases fit TRBD1. Per germline, CDR1 MDHEN and CDR2 SYDVKM. The CDR3 has 15 residues. The junction had 10 bases not matched to a gene; V was cut back by 7 bases and J by 3 bases. The CDR3 DNA follows: TGTGCCAGCACATCAGGGGGCGCGAGGGACACTGAAGCTTTCTTT. Translating it yields CASTSGGARDTEAFF.

The V call is TRBV6-1, the J call TRBJ1-5; TRBD1 agrees at 11 bases. Germline CDR1 reads MNHNS; CDR2 reads SASEGT. J lost 2 bases, V lost 4 bases, and 7 bases had no gene match. The CDR3 covers 17 residues. The CDR3: CASSARTGGDGNQPQHF. The CDR3 DNA reads as TGTGCCAGCAGTGCCAGGACAGGGGGCGACGGCAATCAGCCCCAGCATTTT.

The chain employs TRBV4-1 and TRBJ2-7; possibly TRBD2 for D (6 bases). Germline V gene sequence: CDR1 MGHRA, CDR2 YSYEKL. Between the trimmed V and J ends, which lost 0 bases and 0 bases, there was a span of 15 bases. CDR3 length equals 17 residues. DNA of the CDR3: TGCGCCAGCAGCCAAGAACGGTGGCGGGATCCCTCCTACGAGCAGTACTTC. Protein: CASSQERWRDPSYEQYF.

This rearrangement joins TRBV4-3 to TRBJ1-2; possibly TRBD1 for D (6 bases). CDR1 is LGHNA and CDR2 is YSLEER in the germline V gene. V shed 0 bases and J shed 0 bases, with 11 bases lying between them. This CDR3 is built from 16 residues. This CDR3 is CASSQEWGQTNYGYTF. DNA of the CDR3: TGCGCCAGCAGCCAAGAATGGGGGCAGACTAACTATGGCTACACCTTC.

The chain is built from TRBV19 and TRBJ2-7; 8 bases fit TRBD2. Germline V gene data show CDR1 as LNHDA and CDR2 as SQIVND (reference sequence). The V segment lost 10 bases and the J segment 3 bases; nucleotides outside the gene matches: 11. The CDR3 consists of 14 residues. As DNA, the CDR3 is TGTGCCACAACTCCCGGGGGGGGGCACTACGAGCAGTACTTC. Protein: CATTPGGGHYEQYF.

This clone was recorded only once. V is TRBV5-1 and J is TRBJ1-1; weak D call: TRBD1 (5 bases). The germline V gene encodes CDR1 SGHRS and CDR2 YFSETQ. The CDR3 is 17 residues long. V lost 0 bases, J lost 0 bases, and 15 bases lay in between. This CDR3 is CASSLAGRVGLNTEAFF. CDR3 nucleotides: TGCGCCAGCAGCTTGGCGGGCAGGGTCGGTTTGAACACTGAAGCTTTCTTT.

The chain links TRBV6-5 to TRBJ2-1, with 10 bases lining up with TRBD1. Germline loops: CDR1 MNHEY, CDR2 SVGAGI. The CDR3 consists of 15 residues. V lost 2 bases, J lost 7 bases, and 5 bases stayed unmatched. Written as DNA, the CDR3 is TGTGCCAGCAGTTACGACAGGGGGCGCGTAAATGAGCAGTTCTTC. It is translated as CASSYDRGRVNEQFF.

V and J are TRBV5-1 and TRBJ2-7; weak D call: TRBD1 (6 bases). CDR1 and CDR2 from the germline V gene are SGHRS and YFSETQ. The CDR3 spans 14 residues. Trimming cost V 2 bases and J 5 bases, with 14 bases left between them. For the CDR3, the DNA is TGCGCCAGCAGCTTCGGGCAGGGGTATGACGAGCAGTACTTC. This encodes CASSFGQGYDEQYF.

The count of this clone is one. V gene TRBV19 combines with J gene TRBJ2-7; the D is unclear. Trimming removed 7 bases from V and 3 bases from J, with 19 bases in between. CDR3 size: 15 residues. From germline, CDR1 is LNHDA and CDR2 SQIVND (reference sequence). CDR3 residues: CASTHSRGTYYEQYF. The CDR3, as DNA: TGTGCCAGTACTCACTCCCGCGGCACTTACTACGAGCAGTACTTC.

The chain recombines TRBV6-5 with TRBJ1-2; no clear D. The germline V gene has CDR1 MNHEY and CDR2 SVGAGI. The CDR3 sequence is 13 residues long. Trimming removed 4 bases at V and 7 bases at J, with 13 bases between. CDR3 sequence (DNA): TGTGCCAGCAGTTGGGCGGGTGACCGTGGCTACACCTTC. This gives the protein CASSWAGDRGYTF.

V usage is TRBV30 and J usage is TRBJ2-7; the D gene is possibly TRBD2 (6 bases). Germline CDR1 reads GTSNPN; CDR2 reads SVGIG (reference sequence). The germline V and J ends were trimmed by 3 bases and 0 bases, with 9 bases remaining between them. The CDR3 is 13 amino acids. CDR3 nucleotides: TGTGCCTGGAGCGGGACTTACTCCTACGAGCAGTACTTC. Translating gives CAWSGTYSYEQYF.

This rearrangement joins TRBV18 to TRBJ2-7; D may be TRBD2 (7 bases). The germline V gene encodes CDR1 KGHSH and CDR2 LQKENI. The CDR3 is made up of 15 amino acids. V was trimmed by 5 bases and J by 3 bases, leaving 17 bases between them. The CDR3 is CASSTTEGGGYEQYF. The CDR3 DNA sequence: TGTGCCAGCTCAACCACGGAGGGAGGGGGCTACGAGCAGTACTTC.

The rearrangement uses TRBV7-2 and TRBJ1-1; D remains unclear. Trimming stripped 3 bases from V and 8 bases from J, with 16 bases between. Germline V CDR1 and CDR2: SGHTA, FQGNSA. The CDR3 covers 14 residues. DNA for the CDR3: TGTGCCAGCAGCTTGCGGGCCTTGGGAATCGAAGCTTTCTTT. Amino acid sequence: CASSLRALGIEAFF.

This clone was observed once. The chain has TRBV5-6 and TRBJ2-5; D not resolved. Germline lookup yields CDR1 SGHDT and CDR2 YYEEEE. The length of the CDR3 is 14 residues. Trimming removed 1 base from V and 5 bases from J, with 12 bases in between. CDR3: CASSLSARPETQYF. The CDR3 DNA reads TGTGCCAGCAGCTTGTCGGCCAGGCCCGAGACCCAGTACTTC. Supplemented by reference TRBV5-6 and TRBJ2-5, the full variable domain reads DAGVTQSPTHLIKTRGQQVTLRCSPKSGHDTVSWYQQALGQGPQFIFQYYEEEERQRGNFPDRFSGHQFPNYSSELNVNALLLGDSALYLCASSLSARPETQYFGPGTRLLVL.

Here the CDR3 reads CAWSWGPNEKLFF. The CDR3, as DNA: TGTGCCTGGAGTTGGGGGCCAAATGAAAAACTGTTTTTT. This sequence joins TRBV30 and TRBJ1-4, with D tentatively TRBD1 (6 bases). The V end was cut by 2 bases, the J end by 5 bases, with 9 bases between. The germline V gene has CDR1 GTSNPN and CDR2 SVGIG (reference sequence). This CDR3 is built from 13 residues.